This record covers a single T cell receptor (beta chain). Investigators reverse transcribed all isolated RNA, so they sequenced expressed TCRB transcripts. Sequenced by immunoSEQ multiplex PCR; TCRdb stores in-frame clones only, minus some. The table shows roughly 150,000 clones, with around 8% occurring only once. V lost 4 bases and J 1 base, leaving 12 bases between the germline ends. In germline, CDR1 is SGHTS, CDR2 YDEGEE. The CDR3 is made up of 15 amino acids. The data originate from a study of beta chain features in type 1 diabetes. The specimen sequenced was central memory CD4+ T cells from blood. This sequence joins TRBV5-8 and TRBJ1-5; D uncertain. This receptor was taken from a man aged 18-30 years in good health. CDR3 coding DNA: TGTGCCAGCAGCAGCGATAGGCTCAGCAATCAGCCCCAGCATTTT. It encodes CASSSDRLSNQPQHF.